This TCR beta chain was captured by sequencing in a study of response to subunit inactivated influenza vaccine. This clonotype was seen a handful of times. Via MiXCR, TCRdb re-called the RT-PCR reads, giving one row per CDR3 protein. Here the sample spans 500,000 to 700,000 distinct CDR3 sequences, roughly 25% being singletons. Germline CDR1 reads LGHDT; CDR2 reads YNNKEL (reference sequence). CDR3 length equals 17 residues. V was pared by 0 bases and J by 0 bases, with 14 bases between. This same sample was also part of a study on T cells expressing NK-cell markers. That report notes: UMIs were included in TCR beta cDNA generated by 5'RACE template switching.

V and J are TRBV3-1 and TRBJ1-1; D remains unclear. The sequence came from a man aged 50-59 years who received an inactivated influenza vaccine. The material sequenced was CD4+ T cells sorted from PBMCs, taken 11 to 12 days after vaccination. The CDR3 is CASSQEGRPTVNTEAFF. For the CDR3, the DNA is TGTGCCAGCAGCCAAGAGGGCAGACCGACGGTGAACACTGAAGCTTTCTTT.